The present TCR beta chain was sequenced within a study of blood T cell repertoires in COVID-19. Study overall: There were acute and convalescent COVID-19 samples, and they came from the United States, Italy and Spain. T cells, B-cell-depleted T cells, or PBMCs supplied cDNA or gDNA.

Authors' methods: From reference gene primer amplification, estimates of nucleated cell counts were derived. Clones were sequenced by immunoSEQ multiplex PCR, and TCRdb holds only the in-frame ones, with some missing. That table supplies the V and J calls and clone size; D and trimming were determined from the DNA. Seen here are 400,000 to 450,000 clones, about 90% observed once, and the top ten hold roughly 0.76%. CDR3 size: 13 residues. V gave up 5 bases and J gave up 6 bases; unmatched junction bases: 3. The V gene's germline CDR1 is MGHDK and CDR2 SYGVNS. Sequenced input: peripheral blood. The chain carries TRBV25-1 and TRBJ1-2, with TRBD1 matching over 10 bases. The source of this sequence is a man between 18 and 29 years old with COVID-19, enrolled during active disease. The CDR3 bases are TGTGCCAGCAGTAGACAGGGGGCAGATGGCTACACCTTC. Amino acids: CASSRQGADGYTF.